A single sample is the source of the 23 T cell receptor beta chains below, sequenced in a study of early T cells in non-severe SARS-CoV-2 infection. TCRdb fed the 5' RACE reads into MiXCR, producing one record per CDR3 protein. Of tens of thousands of distinct CDR3 sequences in the sample, about 9.8% were seen once. The source material was whole blood. The receptors come from an adult who was a healthcare worker with PCR-confirmed SARS-CoV-2 infection or an uninfected control (not recorded which).

CDR3 DNA: TGCAGTGCTAGCCTAATAGCGGGAGGGCCCTACAATGAGCAGTTCTTC. It is translated as CSASLIAGGPYNEQFF. The V and J genes are TRBV20-1 and TRBJ2-1; 11 bases align to TRBD2. Trimming cost V 3 bases and J 2 bases; bases outside gene matches: 6. Germline V gene sequence: CDR1 DFQATT, CDR2 SNEGSKA (reference sequence). The CDR3 extends over 16 amino acids.

The sample holds many counts of this clonotype. The chain joins TRBV4-2 to TRBJ2-7; TRBD2 matches 9 bases. Unmatched junction bases numbered 5, after V lost 0 bases and J lost 2 bases. This CDR3 is built from 16 residues. CDR1 and CDR2 (germline): LGHNA, YNFKEQ. The CDR3 sequence is CASSQDHSGRTYEQYF. CDR3 bases: TGTGCCAGCAGCCAAGATCATAGCGGGAGAACCTACGAGCAGTACTTC.

The gene calls are TRBV6-4 and TRBJ1-1; D gene unclear. CDR1 is MRHNA, CDR2 SNTAGT, per germline. The germline V and J ends were trimmed by 4 bases and 1 base, with 7 bases remaining between them. This CDR3 is built from 13 residues. The CDR3 reads CASSVQPNTEAFF. CDR3 DNA: TGTGCCAGCAGTGTCCAACCGAACACTGAAGCTTTCTTT.

There are many counts of this clonotype. The V gene is TRBV28, the J gene TRBJ2-1, with D perhaps matching TRBD2 (7 bases). V lost 2 bases and J 2 bases, leaving 10 bases between the germline ends. The CDR3 is made up of 15 amino acids. Germline V gene sequence: CDR1 MDHEN, CDR2 SYDVKM. The CDR3 loop reads CASSLAGAPYNEQFF. CDR3 nucleotides: TGTGCCAGCAGTTTAGCGGGGGCACCCTACAATGAGCAGTTCTTC.

In DNA, the CDR3 is TGCGCCAGCAGCATTCGGAAGAACACTGAAGCTTTCTTT. Its protein product is CASSIRKNTEAFF. This rearrangement joins TRBV5-1 to TRBJ1-1; D gene uncertain. CDR1 is SGHRS, CDR2 YFSETQ, per germline. V was cut by 4 bases and J by 1 base, with 8 bases left in between. The CDR3 sequence is 13 residues long.

This chain connects TRBV12-3 or TRBV12-4 to TRBJ2-7; weak D call: TRBD2 (6 bases). Trimming shortened V by 5 bases and J by 0 bases, and 11 bases separated the two germline ends. The length of the CDR3 is 14 residues. The CDR3 DNA reads TGTGCCAGCAGTCCGTTACTAGCCTCCTACGAGCAGTACTTC. Its translation: CASSPLLASYEQYF.

This clonotype has ten or more counts. V gene TRBV28 combines with J gene TRBJ1-2; D not resolved. The CDR3 extends over 16 amino acids. Per the germline V gene, CDR1 is MDHEN and CDR2 is SYDVKM. With 5 bases removed from V and 6 bases from J, the gap between germline ends came to 22 bases. The CDR3 DNA sequence: TGTGCCAGCAGTCCCTCATATTTCGGAGCAAGCCATGGCTACACCTTC. It encodes CASSPSYFGASHGYTF.

This chain links TRBV27 with TRBJ1-5, with D maybe TRBD1 (6 bases). The CDR3 extends over 15 amino acids. Germline V gene sequence: CDR1 MNHEY, CDR2 SMNVEV (reference sequence). V was pared by 2 bases and J by 4 bases, with 12 bases between. The CDR3 sequence: CASSLQQGPNQPQHF. CDR3 nucleotide sequence: TGTGCCAGCAGTTTACAGCAGGGGCCTAATCAGCCCCAGCATTTT.

On this clonotype: A much larger clone sits a single nucleotide away, making a read error possible. V usage is TRBV4-1 and J usage is TRBJ2-1; tentatively, D is TRBD2 (5 bases). The CDR3 length is 12 residues. Germline CDR1 reads MGHRA; CDR2 reads YSYEKL. CDR3 DNA sequence: TGCGCCAGCAGCCAAGACTCAGCGGTCCAGTCCTTC. It encodes CASSQDSAVQSF.

This clonotype was counted a few times. V usage is TRBV7-2 and J usage is TRBJ1-1; no reliable D call. V was shortened by 3 bases and J by 1 base, with 15 bases between the two germline ends. Germline CDR1 SGHTA, CDR2 FQGNSA. The CDR3 runs 16 residues. In DNA, the CDR3 is TGTGCCAGCAGCTTCTACGACAAGGGATCGAACACTGAAGCTTTCTTT. Protein product: CASSFYDKGSNTEAFF. Based on the CDR3 plus reference TRBV7-2 and TRBJ1-1, the full variable domain is GAGVSQSPSNKVTEKGKDVELRCDPISGHTALYWYRQSLGQGLEFLIYFQGNSAPDKSGLPSDRFSAERTGGSVSTLTIQRTQQEDSAVYLCASSFYDKGSNTEAFFGQGTRLTVV.

This clonotype was detected many times. V and J are TRBV6-2 or TRBV6-3 and TRBJ1-1, with TRBD1 matching over 8 bases. The V gene end was trimmed by 6 bases and the J gene end by 1 base; junction bases not matched to a gene: 7. CDR1 is MNHEY and CDR2 is SVGEGT in the germline V gene. The CDR3 contains 15 residues. The CDR3 sequence is CASRHAGTGNTEAFF. In DNA, the CDR3 is TGTGCCAGCAGACACGCCGGGACAGGGAACACTGAAGCTTTCTTT.

In its sample, this clonotype was seen many times. The V gene is TRBV12-3 or TRBV12-4, the J gene TRBJ2-3, with unresolved D. V lost 7 bases and J lost 1, with 15 bases in between. The CDR3 spans 15 residues. The CDR3 here is CASTASLARTDTQYF. The CDR3 nucleotides are TGTGCCAGCACCGCGTCCTTAGCACGCACAGATACGCAGTATTTT.

This clonotype was picked up many times. The chain carries TRBV6-5 and TRBJ1-2; 7 nucleotides line up with TRBD1. The J segment lost 4 bases and the V segment lost 4 bases, leaving 6 bases of the junction unmatched. CDR1 is MNHEY, CDR2 SVGAGI, per germline. The CDR3 sequence is 14 residues long. CDR3 bases: TGTGCCAGCAGTTTGGGACAGCCGATCTATGGCTACACCTTC. Protein sequence: CASSLGQPIYGYTF.

The gene calls are TRBV20-1 and TRBJ2-3; 12 nucleotides line up with TRBD2. Germline trimming cut 3 bases from V and 7 bases from J; bases unmatched to any gene: 8. CDR3 length: 15 amino acids. Germline assignment: CDR1 DFQATT and CDR2 SNEGSKA (reference sequence). This CDR3 is CSASRGLAGPYTQYF. CDR3 sequence (DNA): TGCAGTGCTAGTAGGGGACTAGCGGGCCCCTATACGCAGTATTTT.

This clonotype was found a few times. The chain has TRBV7-2 and TRBJ2-7; 7 bases match TRBD1. V dropped 5 bases and J dropped 7; count of bases not matched to a gene: 8. This CDR3 is built from 13 residues. The germline gives CDR1 SGHTA, CDR2 FQGNSA. The CDR3 sequence: CASSRTGFREQYF. DNA of the CDR3: TGTGCCAGCAGCCGGACAGGATTCCGAGAGCAGTACTTC.

Many counts were recorded for this clonotype. The chain is built from TRBV12-3 or TRBV12-4 and TRBJ2-1, with a possible D match to TRBD2 (6 bases). This CDR3 is built from 12 residues. Trimming shortened V by 5 bases and J by 16 bases, and 18 bases separated the two germline ends. CDR3 nucleotides: TGTGCCAGCAGTCGCCCGCTGGAGGGAAAATTCTTC. This codes for CASSRPLEGKFF.

This chain links TRBV7-9 with TRBJ1-2; D perhaps matches TRBD1 (5 bases). Germline CDR1 and CDR2: SEHNR and FQNEAQ (reference sequence). This CDR3 is 13 amino acids long. V lost 2 bases, J lost 2 bases, and 6 bases lay in between. Here the CDR3 reads CASSLYRNYGYTF. In DNA form, the CDR3 reads TGTGCCAGCAGCTTATACAGGAACTATGGCTACACCTTC.

This chain connects TRBV4-3 to TRBJ1-1, with D possibly being TRBD1 (5 bases). With 0 bases removed from V and 3 bases from J, the gap between germline ends came to 11 bases. Germline values: CDR1 LGHNA, CDR2 YSLEER. The CDR3 runs 15 residues. The CDR3 DNA reads TGCGCCAGCAGCCAAGAGGAGGGCAGGGACACTGAAGCTTTCTTT. This sequence encodes CASSQEEGRDTEAFF.

The sample holds many counts of this clonotype. V is TRBV12-3 or TRBV12-4 and J is TRBJ1-2, with D perhaps TRBD1 (5 bases). The CDR3 contains 17 residues. The V gene lost 1 base and the J gene lost 5 bases, with 20 bases spanning the gap. The CDR3 loop is CASSLDRGSMGRYGYTF. The DNA of the CDR3 is TGTGCCAGCAGTTTAGACCGGGGCTCAATGGGAAGGTATGGCTACACCTTC.

In its sample, this clonotype was seen once. This chain joins TRBV18 and TRBJ2-3; D not certain. V was trimmed by 6 bases and J by 4 bases, leaving 8 bases between them. This CDR3 has 12 amino acids. Per the germline V gene, CDR1 is KGHSH and CDR2 is LQKENI. For the CDR3, the DNA is TGTGCCAGCTCGCCTCCAGCAGATACGCAGTATTTT. As protein: CASSPPADTQYF.

The chain is built from TRBV7-2 and TRBJ2-3; D is uncertain. Germline V gives CDR1 SGHTA, CDR2 FQGNSA. The V and J ends lost 1 base and 6 bases respectively, with 11 bases between them. CDR3 length: 14 residues. Written as DNA, the CDR3 is TGTGCCAGCAGCTTAGGGGTAATTGTGGATACGCAGTATTTT. This translates into CASSLGVIVDTQYF.

The gene calls are TRBV10-3 and TRBJ1-1; 7 bases map to TRBD1. CDR3 length: 14 residues. Trimming cost V 4 bases and J 2 bases; bases outside gene matches: 4. CDR1 and CDR2 (germline): ENHRY, SYGVKD. CDR3: CAISGRQGNTEAFF. Written as DNA, the CDR3 is TGTGCCATCAGTGGTCGACAGGGCAACACTGAAGCTTTCTTT.

This clonotype was observed at least ten times. The genes are TRBV7-9 and TRBJ2-3; D is perhaps TRBD1 (6 bases). CDR1 SEHNR and CDR2 FQNEAQ come from the germline V gene (reference sequence). The CDR3 runs 14 residues. Trimming cost V 10 bases and J 1 base, with 15 bases left between them. In nucleotides, the CDR3 is TGTGCCACTCTAAGACAGGAGGGCACAGATACGCAGTATTTT. Translation: CATLRQEGTDTQYF.